This T cell receptor beta chain originates from a study of post-analysis software for immune sequencing data. Study-level background: Included courses were relapsing-remitting and secondary progressive multiple sclerosis; progressive-relapsing multiple sclerosis was also included.

Overall study results and limits: Samples from a shared batch, those prepared together, strongly co-clustered by F measure.

As to this clonotype: Its target is not known.

TCR beta cDNA libraries had unique molecular identifiers. The T cell input of about 1 to 10 million gave roughly 460,000 cDNA molecules. TCRdb passed the PCR reads through MiXCR, listing each CDR3 protein once. The table lists around 400,000 distinct CDR3 sequences, about a third of them singletons. Sequences were obtained from blood. The clonotype was recovered from a girl between 10 and 17 years old with multiple sclerosis.

The CDR3 protein is CASSPVSVHEQYF. For the CDR3, the DNA is TGTGCCAGCTCACCAGTTAGCGTACACGAGCAGTACTTC. This chain connects TRBV18 to TRBJ2-5; a possible D gene is TRBD2 (5 bases). The DNA end is more similar to TRBJ2-7, so the J call may be wrong. Germline V gene sequence: CDR1 KGHSH, CDR2 LQKENI. The CDR3 length is 13 residues.